This T cell receptor beta chain was sequenced in a study of cytomegalovirus exposure and HLA in healthy donors. Study-wide results and limits: Later on, a genetic analysis was performed. It linked a missense variant in DCLRE1C with V- and J-gene trimming of TCR beta.

The PCR made use of 60 Vbeta and 13 Jbeta primers. Only in-frame clones appear in the TCRdb table, and some are missing; sequencing was by immunoSEQ multiplex PCR. Of 140,000 or so clones listed, roughly 80% are singletons. As concerns this clone: Its antigen is currently unknown.

CDR1 and CDR2 from the germline V gene are SGDLS and YYNGEE. There are 13 residues in the CDR3. Trimming left V 2 bases short and J 1 base short, with 6 bases between. The source is a woman aged 40 to 55 in good health and CMV-seropositive. The sample was PBMCs. The gene calls are TRBV9 and TRBJ1-1; D is possibly TRBD1 (5 bases). CDR3 region: CASSVDRNTEAFF. The CDR3 DNA sequence: TGTGCCAGCAGCGTCGACAGGAACACTGAAGCTTTCTTT.